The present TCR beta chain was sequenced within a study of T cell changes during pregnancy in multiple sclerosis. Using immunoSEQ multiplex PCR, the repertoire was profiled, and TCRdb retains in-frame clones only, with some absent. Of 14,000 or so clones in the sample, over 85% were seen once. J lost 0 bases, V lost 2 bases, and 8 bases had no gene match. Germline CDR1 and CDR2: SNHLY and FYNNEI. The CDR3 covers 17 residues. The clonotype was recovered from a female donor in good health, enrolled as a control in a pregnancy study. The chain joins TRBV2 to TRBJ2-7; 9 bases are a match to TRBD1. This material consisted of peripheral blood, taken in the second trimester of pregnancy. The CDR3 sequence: CASSEQSGTGLSYEQYF. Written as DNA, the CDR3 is TGTGCCAGCAGTGAACAAAGCGGGACAGGGCTCTCCTACGAGCAGTACTTC. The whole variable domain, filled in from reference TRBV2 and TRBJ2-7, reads EPEVTQTPSHQVTQMGQEVILRCVPISNHLYFYWYRQILGQKVEFLVSFYNNEISEKSEIFDDQFSVERPDGSNFTLKIRSTKLEDSAMYFCASSEQSGTGLSYEQYFGPGTRLTVT.